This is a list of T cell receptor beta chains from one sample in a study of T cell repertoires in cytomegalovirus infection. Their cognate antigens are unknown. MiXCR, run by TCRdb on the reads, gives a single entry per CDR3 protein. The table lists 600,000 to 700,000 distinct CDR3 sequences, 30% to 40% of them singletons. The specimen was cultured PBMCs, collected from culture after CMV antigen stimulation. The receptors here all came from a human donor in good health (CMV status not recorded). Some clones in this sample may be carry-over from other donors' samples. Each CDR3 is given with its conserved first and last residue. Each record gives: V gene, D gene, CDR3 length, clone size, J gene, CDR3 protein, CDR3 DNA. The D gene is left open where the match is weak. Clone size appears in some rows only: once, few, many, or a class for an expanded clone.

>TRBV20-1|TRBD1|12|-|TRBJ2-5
CSATEQGTTQYF
TGCAGTGCCACCGAACAGGGGACGACCCAGTACTTC
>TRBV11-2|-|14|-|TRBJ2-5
CASSLVGPQETQYF
TGTGCCAGCAGCTTAGTAGGGCCCCAAGAGACCCAGTACTTC
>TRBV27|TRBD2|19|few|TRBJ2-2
CASRSMMALASANTGELFF
TGTGCCAGCAGATCTATGATGGCACTAGCGAGCGCGAACACCGGGGAGCTGTTTTTT
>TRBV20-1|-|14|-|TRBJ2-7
CSARPPGSAYEQYF
TGCAGTGCTAGACCCCCGGGTTCAGCCTACGAGCAGTACTTC
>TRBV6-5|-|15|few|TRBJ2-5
CASSLLQGYQETQYF
TGTGCCAGCAGTTTACTACAGGGTTATCAAGAGACCCAGTACTTC
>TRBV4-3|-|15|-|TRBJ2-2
CASSQVVGRDGELFF
TGCGCCAGCAGCCAAGTCGTCGGGCGTGACGGGGAGCTGTTTTTT
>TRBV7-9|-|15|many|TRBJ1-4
CASSPQGSANEKLFF
TGTGCCAGCAGCCCTCAGGGGTCTGCTAATGAAAAACTGTTTTTT
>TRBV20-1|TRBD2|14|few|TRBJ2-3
CSAIAGGRTDTQYF
TGCAGTGCTATAGCGGGGGGGCGCACAGATACGCAGTATTTT
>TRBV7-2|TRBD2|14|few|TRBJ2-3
CASRVTSGGDTQYF
TGTGCCAGCAGAGTGACTAGCGGGGGGGATACGCAGTATTTT
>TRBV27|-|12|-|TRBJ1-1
CASMSGNTEAFF
TGTGCCAGCATGTCGGGGAACACTGAAGCTTTCTTT
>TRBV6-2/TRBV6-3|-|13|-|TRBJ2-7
CASSRAVSYEQYF
TGTGCCAGCAGTCGGGCCGTCTCCTACGAGCAGTACTTC
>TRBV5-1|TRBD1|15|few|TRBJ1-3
CASSLGDRGRNTIYF
TGCGCCAGCAGCTTGGGGGACAGGGGAAGAAACACCATATATTTT
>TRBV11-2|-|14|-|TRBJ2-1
CASSLDTLYNEQFF
TGTGCCAGCAGCTTAGACACCCTCTACAATGAGCAGTTCTTC
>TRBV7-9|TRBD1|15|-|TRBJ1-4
CASSSGQTFNEKLFF
TGTGCCAGCAGCTCGGGACAGACTTTTAATGAAAAACTGTTTTTT
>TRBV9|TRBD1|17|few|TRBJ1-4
CASSVSPSGTEGEKLFF
TGTGCCAGCAGCGTCTCCCCCTCCGGGACAGAAGGCGAAAAACTGTTTTTT
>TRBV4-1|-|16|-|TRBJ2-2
CASSQDPLGYTGELFF
TGCGCCAGCAGCCAGGACCCCCTTGGATACACCGGGGAGCTGTTTTTT
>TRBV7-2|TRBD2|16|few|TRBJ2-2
CASSPPGTRDTGELFF
TGTGCCAGCAGCCCACCCGGGACTAGGGACACCGGGGAGCTGTTTTTT
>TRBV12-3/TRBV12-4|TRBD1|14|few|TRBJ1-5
CASSFLGGSQPQHF
TGTGCCAGCAGTTTTTTAGGGGGCAGTCAGCCCCAGCATTTT
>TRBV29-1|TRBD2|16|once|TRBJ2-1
CSVNPLTSGSFNEQFF
TGCAGCGTTAACCCCCTGACTAGCGGGAGTTTCAATGAGCAGTTCTTC
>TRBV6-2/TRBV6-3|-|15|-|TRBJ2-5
CASSSYLGVWETQYF
TGTGCCAGCAGTAGCTACTTGGGCGTGTGGGAGACCCAGTACTTC
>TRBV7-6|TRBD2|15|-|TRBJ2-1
CASSQQTSGRNEQFF
TGTGCCAGCAGCCAGCAGACTAGCGGAAGGAATGAGCAGTTCTTC
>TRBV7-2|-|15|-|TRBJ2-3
CASSLESFDTDTQYF
TGTGCCAGCAGCTTAGAGTCCTTTGACACAGATACGCAGTATTTT
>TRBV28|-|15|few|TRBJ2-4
CASRPPGRAKNIQYF
TGTGCCAGCAGGCCCCCAGGTCGGGCCAAAAACATTCAGTACTTC
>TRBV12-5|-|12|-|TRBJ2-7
CASGLDGRPKYF
TGTGCTAGTGGTTTGGATGGTAGGCCTAAGTACTTC
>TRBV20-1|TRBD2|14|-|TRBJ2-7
CSAGTSGSPHEQYF
TGCAGTGCTGGGACTAGCGGGAGTCCCCACGAGCAGTACTTC
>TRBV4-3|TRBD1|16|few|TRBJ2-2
CASSQVGTANTGELFF
TGCGCCAGCAGCCAGGTCGGGACAGCGAACACCGGGGAGCTGTTTTTT
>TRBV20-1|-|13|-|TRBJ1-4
CSARRGGIEKLFF
TGCAGTGCTAGACGAGGGGGAATAGAAAAACTGTTTTTT
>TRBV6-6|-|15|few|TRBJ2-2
CASTLGLQASGELFF
TGTGCCAGCACCCTAGGTCTACAAGCGTCCGGGGAGCTGTTTTTT
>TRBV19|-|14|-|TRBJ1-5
CASSISGPSQPQHF
TGTGCCAGTAGTATTTCGGGGCCTAGTCAGCCCCAGCATTTT